The 29 T cell receptor beta chains given below trace back to one sample, sequenced in a study of early T cells in non-severe SARS-CoV-2 infection. Using its own MiXCR run on the 5' RACE reads, TCRdb lists one record per CDR3 protein. This table has roughly 75,000 distinct CDR3 sequences, approximately 9.1% appearing once. Sequenced: whole blood. The receptor set was obtained from an adult who was a healthcare worker with PCR-confirmed SARS-CoV-2 infection or an uninfected control (not recorded which).

This clonotype was recorded at least ten times. The rearrangement uses TRBV12-3 or TRBV12-4 and TRBJ1-3; D is unresolved. The CDR3 has 14 residues. V shed 5 bases and J shed 0 bases, with 8 bases lying between them. This CDR3 is CASSLSSSGNTIYF. Here the CDR3 DNA reads TGTGCCAGCAGTCTCAGCAGCTCTGGAAACACCATATATTTT.

The gene calls are TRBV6-1 and TRBJ2-7; no clear D gene. The CDR3 has 15 amino acids. The V end was cut by 1 base, the J end by 0 bases, with 10 bases between. Per germline, CDR1 MNHNS and CDR2 SASEGT. The CDR3 DNA reads as TGTGCCAGCAGTGAAGAACCGGGTTCCTCCTACGAGCAGTACTTC. This encodes CASSEEPGSSYEQYF.

This clonotype was counted ten times or more. The chain joins TRBV9 to TRBJ2-1; TRBD2 is a possible D gene (5 bases). Germline values: CDR1 SGDLS, CDR2 YYNGEE. This CDR3 has 15 residues. The germline V and J ends were trimmed by 0 bases and 2 bases, with 9 bases remaining between them. This chain's CDR3 is CASSVEPGTYNEQFF. CDR3 nucleotides: TGTGCCAGCAGCGTAGAACCGGGAACCTACAATGAGCAGTTCTTC.

The sample holds many counts of this clonotype. V and J are TRBV19 and TRBJ2-1, with 12 bases fitting TRBD2. This CDR3 contains 17 residues. Germline values: CDR1 LNHDA, CDR2 SQIVND (reference sequence). V gave up 2 bases and J gave up 0 bases; unmatched junction bases: 2. CDR3 loop: CASSILAGGPSYNEQFF. The CDR3 DNA reads as TGTGCCAGTAGTATACTAGCGGGAGGGCCCTCCTACAATGAGCAGTTCTTC. The entire variable domain, with the rest obtained from reference TRBV19 and TRBJ2-1, is as follows: DGGITQSPKYLFRKEGQNVTLSCEQNLNHDAMYWYRQDPGQGLRLIYYSQIVNDFQKGDIAEGYSVSREKKESFPLTVTSAQKNPTAFYLCASSILAGGPSYNEQFFGPGTRLTVL.

The J gene is TRBJ2-2, the V gene TRBV11-3; D is ambiguous. V was trimmed by 4 bases and J by 4 bases, leaving 7 bases between them. The germline gives CDR1 SGHNT, CDR2 YENEEA. CDR3 length: 13 residues. This CDR3 is CASSWGPTGELFF. CDR3 in DNA: TGTGCCAGCAGCTGGGGTCCCACCGGGGAGCTGTTTTTT. Drawing the rest from reference TRBV11-3 and TRBJ2-2, the complete variable domain is EAGVVQSPRYKIIEKKQPVAFWCNPISGHNTLYWYLQNLGQGPELLIRYENEEAVDDSQLPKDRFSAERLKGVDSTLKIQPAELGDSAVYLCASSWGPTGELFFGEGSRLTVL.

This clonotype was observed many times. This chain connects TRBV11-2 to TRBJ2-1, with D perhaps TRBD2 (6 bases). V lost 4 bases, J lost 7 bases, and 11 bases lay in between. The CDR3 consists of 13 residues. Germline V gives CDR1 SGHAT, CDR2 FQNNGV. The CDR3 DNA sequence: TGTGCCAGCAGCTCGGGACTGGCGAATGAGCAGTTCTTC. Protein product: CASSSGLANEQFF.

The gene calls are TRBV18 and TRBJ1-5; D is unclear. The CDR3 is 13 amino acids. Between the trimmed V and J ends, which lost 0 bases and 8 bases, there was a span of 8 bases. The germline gives CDR1 KGHSH, CDR2 LQKENI. The CDR3 nucleotides are TGTGCCAGCTCACCACCTACGGGAGAGCCCCAGCATTTT. Translating gives CASSPPTGEPQHF.

There are many counts of this clonotype. V usage is TRBV4-1 and J usage is TRBJ1-6, with TRBD1 as a possible D gene (5 bases). Germline loops: CDR1 MGHRA, CDR2 YSYEKL. This CDR3 spans 15 amino acids. With 1 base removed from V and 10 bases from J, the gap between germline ends came to 14 bases. The DNA for the CDR3 is TGCGCCAGCAGCCAAGGAATGGAGGGGACCTCACCCCTCCACTTT. Translation gives CASSQGMEGTSPLHF.

This chain uses TRBV10-3 with TRBJ2-3, with TRBD2 matching over 8 bases. The CDR3 is 17 amino acids. Germline CDR1 is ENHRY and CDR2 is SYGVKD. V lost 4 bases to trimming and J lost 1 base; unmatched junction nucleotides: 10. CDR3 sequence (DNA): TGTGCCATCAGTGCCGCCTCAGCGGGAGCAGGCACAGATACGCAGTATTTT. It specifies CAISAASAGAGTDTQYF.

The table lists this clonotype with many counts. This sequence joins TRBV6-1 and TRBJ1-5; possible D gene TRBD1, 5 bases. The CDR3 has 15 amino acids. Trimming shortened V by 5 bases and J by 6 bases, and 17 bases separated the two germline ends. Germline V gene sequence: CDR1 MNHNS, CDR2 SASEGT. For the CDR3, the DNA is TGTGCCAGCAGTACCTTTGGACATGCCGGTCAGCCCCAGCATTTT. Translated, it gives CASSTFGHAGQPQHF.

The chain employs TRBV5-1 and TRBJ1-3; D is uncertain. The V gene's germline CDR1 is SGHRS and CDR2 YFSETQ. Trimming removed 4 bases from V and 0 bases from J, with 5 bases in between. The CDR3 totals 13 residues. CDR3 residues: CASSPGSGNTIYF. The CDR3 coding sequence is TGCGCCAGCAGCCCGGGCTCTGGAAACACCATATATTTT.

This clonotype came up many times. The chain combines TRBV6-1 with TRBJ2-7; no reliable D call. Germline CDR1 is MNHNS and CDR2 is SASEGT. CDR3 length equals 13 residues. The ends were cut back, 3 bases at V and 4 bases at J, with 10 bases in the middle. This chain's CDR3 is CASSDLGPYEQYF. The CDR3, as DNA: TGTGCCAGCAGTGATCTGGGTCCTTACGAGCAGTACTTC.

A note on this clonotype: This may stem from a read error, because a much larger clone lies one nucleotide away. The chain combines TRBV7-9 with TRBJ2-1; the D is unclear. Germline V gives CDR1 SEHNR, CDR2 FQNEAQ (reference sequence). V shed 3 bases and J shed 13 bases, with 19 bases lying between them. The CDR3 spans 14 residues. This CDR3 is CASSLAASEVVQFF. CDR3 sequence (DNA): TGTGCCAGCAGCTTGGCAGCATCCGAGGTGGTTCAGTTCTTC.

This rearrangement joins TRBV2 to TRBJ2-1; D gene uncertain. The CDR3 is 10 amino acids. V shed 3 bases and J shed 9 bases, with 3 bases lying between them. In germline, CDR1 is SNHLY, CDR2 FYNNEI. CDR3 nucleotide sequence: TGTGCCAGCAGTGACGTTGAGCAGTTCTTC. It is translated as CASSDVEQFF.

This clonotype turned up a few times. The J gene is TRBJ2-3, the V gene TRBV20-1; D gene unclear. V was pared by 6 bases and J by 1 base, with 8 bases between. CDR3 length: 12 amino acids. Germline V gene lookup returns CDR1 DFQATT and CDR2 SNEGSKA (reference sequence). The CDR3 DNA sequence: TGCAGTGCCAGATGGGGCACAGATACGCAGTATTTT. Translation: CSARWGTDTQYF.

Ten or more counts support this clonotype. CDR3 protein: CASSGTSDLYEQYF. The DNA for the CDR3 is TGTGCCAGCAGTGGGACTAGCGATCTCTACGAGCAGTACTTC. The chain has TRBV28 and TRBJ2-7; TRBD2 aligns across 10 bases. Germline V lookup: CDR1 MDHEN, CDR2 SYDVKM. The CDR3 spans 14 residues. J was trimmed by 3 bases and V by 5 bases; bases with no gene match: 4.

This chain links TRBV2 with TRBJ2-1; D gene unclear. With 7 bases removed from V and 0 bases from J, the gap between germline ends came to 7 bases. The length of the CDR3 is 13 residues. Per germline, CDR1 SNHLY and CDR2 FYNNEI. DNA for the CDR3: TGTGCCAGCAAAAGGAGCTCCTACAATGAGCAGTTCTTC. Translated, it gives CASKRSSYNEQFF.

This clonotype was seen at least ten times. The V call is TRBV28, the J call TRBJ2-1, with 8 positions matching TRBD1. Germline V gene data show CDR1 as MDHEN and CDR2 as SYDVKM. This CDR3 is built from 16 residues. V dropped 6 bases and J dropped 7; count of bases not matched to a gene: 14. CDR3 protein: CASRPGTGDLRNEQFF. The CDR3 DNA reads as TGTGCCAGCAGACCGGGGACAGGAGATTTGCGGAATGAGCAGTTCTTC.

CDR3 in DNA: TGTGCCAGCAGCTTAGCGGGAGGACCCTACGAGCAGTACTTC. It specifies CASSLAGGPYEQYF. This sequence joins TRBV7-9 and TRBJ2-7, with D perhaps matching TRBD2 (6 bases). The length of the CDR3 is 14 residues. V was shortened by 0 bases and J by 2 bases, with 8 bases between the two germline ends. Germline assignment: CDR1 SEHNR and CDR2 FQNEAQ (reference sequence).

This clonotype has at least ten counts. This chain uses TRBV6-5 with TRBJ1-1; TRBD1 agrees at 7 bases. The CDR3 consists of 15 residues. The V and J ends lost 2 bases and 3 bases, in that order; junction bases with no gene match: 6. Germline CDR1 reads MNHEY; CDR2 reads SVGAGI. The CDR3 protein is CASSYGRQGDTEAFF. CDR3 DNA: TGTGCCAGCAGTTACGGGAGACAGGGAGACACTGAAGCTTTCTTT.

This clonotype was detected ten times or more. The chain joins TRBV28 to TRBJ1-2; 10 bases are shared with TRBD1. CDR3 size: 15 residues. Germline CDR1 reads MDHEN; CDR2 reads SYDVKM. The V gene end was trimmed by 7 bases and the J gene end by 7 bases; junction bases not matched to a gene: 12. CDR3 DNA sequence: TGTGCCAGCAATAGGGACAGGGGAGTTTTCGGTGGCTACACCTTC. Residues: CASNRDRGVFGGYTF.

The table lists this clonotype with many counts. V usage is TRBV5-1 and J usage is TRBJ2-3, with D maybe TRBD2 (7 bases). Germline V gene data show CDR1 as SGHRS and CDR2 as YFSETQ. Trimming left V 1 base short and J 3 bases short, with 15 bases between. CDR3 length: 16 residues. The CDR3 DNA reads as TGCGCCAGCAGCTTGCCCGCGGGGGCGCAAACAGATACGCAGTATTTT. Translated, it gives CASSLPAGAQTDTQYF.

A few counts support this clonotype. The rearrangement joins TRBV5-1 to TRBJ1-1; D is possibly TRBD1 (6 bases). Germline CDR1 reads SGHRS; CDR2 reads YFSETQ. V lost 2 bases, J lost 5 bases, and 13 bases lay in between. This CDR3 is built from 14 residues. Here the CDR3 reads CASSFDGGTTEAFF. The DNA for the CDR3 is TGCGCCAGCAGCTTTGACGGAGGGACAACTGAAGCTTTCTTT.

The chain is built from TRBV4-1 and TRBJ2-7, with 7 positions matching TRBD1. This CDR3 region has 15 residues. Germline CDR1 reads MGHRA; CDR2 reads YSYEKL. Losses at the gene ends were 1 base for V and 4 bases for J; bases not matched to a gene: 7. DNA for the CDR3: TGCGCCAGCAGCCAAGTAGGGACAGCTCTGTACGAGCAGTACTTC. It yields the protein CASSQVGTALYEQYF.

At least ten counts were recorded for this clonotype. This sequence joins TRBV18 and TRBJ2-7, with unresolved D. Germline V lookup: CDR1 KGHSH, CDR2 LQKENI. Between the trimmed V and J ends, which lost 3 bases and 1 base, there was a span of 7 bases. CDR3 length: 13 amino acids. Here the CDR3 DNA reads TGTGCCAGCTCACCGGTAGTTTCCTACGAGCAGTACTTC. Protein sequence: CASSPVVSYEQYF.

The chain uses TRBV6-5 and TRBJ2-1, with TRBD2 as a possible D gene (5 bases). The V gene lost 0 bases and the J gene lost 13 bases, with 13 bases spanning the gap. Germline assignment: CDR1 MNHEY and CDR2 SVGAGI. This CDR3 comprises 13 residues. As DNA, the CDR3 is TGTGCCAGCAGTTACTCGCGTACGAGGGTTCAGTTCTTC. Residues: CASSYSRTRVQFF.

The table lists this clonotype with a few counts. The rearrangement links TRBV11-3 to TRBJ2-1, with D possibly TRBD2 on 6 matching bases. CDR1 and CDR2 from the germline V gene are SGHNT and YENEEA. V lost 1 base and J lost 0, with 10 bases in between. The CDR3 runs 16 residues. The CDR3 bases are TGTGCCAGCAGCTTAGCGGGGGTCTTCTCCTACAATGAGCAGTTCTTC. Translating it yields CASSLAGVFSYNEQFF.

Ten or more counts support this clonotype. V gene TRBV11-1 combines with J gene TRBJ2-5; tentatively, D is TRBD2 (6 bases). The CDR3 totals 14 residues. CDR1 and CDR2 (germline): SGHAT, FQDESV (reference sequence). Trimming shortened V by 3 bases and J by 5 bases, and 13 bases separated the two germline ends. CDR3 sequence reads: CASSLGLREETQYF. CDR3 nucleotide sequence: TGTGCCAGCAGCTTGGGACTTCGGGAGGAGACCCAGTACTTC.

This clonotype was picked up many times. J is TRBJ1-5 and V is TRBV18; TRBD1 might be the D (6 bases). CDR3 length equals 16 residues. The V end lost 3 bases, the J end lost 6 bases, and 18 bases lay between the germline ends. CDR1 is KGHSH and CDR2 is LQKENI in the germline V gene. CDR3 nucleotide sequence: TGTGCCAGCTCACCTCTGTCGGTGGGGGACACTCAGCCCCAGCATTTT. This codes for CASSPLSVGDTQPQHF. The entire variable domain, with the rest obtained from reference TRBV18 and TRBJ1-5, is as follows: NAGVMQNPRHLVRRRGQEARLRCSPMKGHSHVYWYRQLPEEGLKFMVYLQKENIIDESGMPKERFSAEFPKEGPSILRIQQVVRGDSAAYFCASSPLSVGDTQPQHFGDGTRLSIL.